This TCR beta chain emerged from a study of OX40 agonist ivuxolimab in advanced cancers. Study overall: The group had a mean age of about 60 years, ranged from 23 to 79, and was 82.7% male. Patients achieving partial responses numbered three: one hepatocellular carcinoma case and two cutaneous melanoma cases.

Clones were read by immunoSEQ multiplex PCR, and TCRdb kept only the in-frame ones, dropping some. The table records tens of thousands of clones, 84% of them present only once. Germline V gene data show CDR1 as SGHNT and CDR2 as YENEEA. J was trimmed by 0 bases and V by 3 bases; bases with no gene match: 5. The CDR3 is made up of 17 amino acids. The chain recombines TRBV11-3 with TRBJ2-6; TRBD1 matches at 7 bases. The sequences come from CD4+ or CD8+ T cells sorted from blood, collected in a trial of the OX40 agonist ivuxolimab. This sequence was found in an adult with an advanced solid tumor such as melanoma, head and neck, liver or kidney cancer. Here the CDR3 DNA reads TGTGCCAGCAGCTTCGGGGCAGGGGGCTCTGGGGCCAACGTCCTGACTTTC. Its protein product is CASSFGAGGSGANVLTF.